This T cell receptor beta chain emerged from a study of T cell repertoires in cytomegalovirus infection. Study as a whole: Indications came from public TCR beta signatures; they pointed to CMV infection and to a matching HLA type. Points from the study as a whole: Summed public TCR beta family frequency identified CMV carriers bearing the relevant HLA. Clonotypes of TCR beta that were HLA-C-restricted and CMV-specific dominated the ex vivo response.

The germline CDR1 and CDR2 sequences are MNHEY and SVGEGT. The CDR3 covers 17 residues. Trimming took 5 bases from V and 0 from J, leaving 20 bases between them. On this clonotype: The antigen remains undetermined.

TCRdb re-called the reads with MiXCR, one entry per CDR3 protein. Of a few hundred thousand distinct CDR3 sequences listed, around 13% are singletons. Sequencing input: PBMCs. V and J are TRBV6-2 or TRBV6-3 and TRBJ2-7; the D gene is possibly TRBD2 (5 bases). The receptor comes from a human donor in good health (CMV status not recorded). Some clones in this sample may be carry-over from other donors' samples. CDR3 bases: TGTGCCAGCAGTGTCGGGAACCCCCCCGCGCTCTCCTACGAGCAGTACTTC. Protein: CASSVGNPPALSYEQYF.